One sample yielded the 25 T cell receptor beta chains listed below, sequenced in a study of T cell responses to AZD1222 COVID-19 vaccine. TCRdb's copy holds only in-frame clones and misses some; the assay was immunoSEQ multiplex PCR. Of more than 50,000 clones in the sample, roughly 87% were seen once. The sample here was peripheral blood, taken 28 days after the second AZD1222 dose. The receptors derive from an adult who received the AZD1222 COVID-19 vaccine.

This rearrangement joins TRBV19 to TRBJ1-2, with D uncertain. Looked up from germline, CDR1 is LNHDA and CDR2 is SQIVND (reference sequence). The CDR3 is 17 amino acids. V shed 5 bases and J shed 3 bases, with 22 bases lying between them. CDR3 DNA sequence: TGTGCCAGTAGTGCCCGCGGCGGCAGCACGGCCGACTATGGCTACACCTTC. Its protein is CASSARGGSTADYGYTF.

This sequence joins TRBV12-3 or TRBV12-4 and TRBJ2-1, with unresolved D. V shed 10 bases and J shed 6 bases, with 10 bases lying between them. The CDR3 covers 11 residues. CDR3 protein: CATSPLNEQFF. The CDR3 bases are TGTGCCACCAGCCCCCTCAATGAGCAGTTCTTC.

V and J are TRBV2 and TRBJ2-3; D is undetermined. Germline V gene lookup returns CDR1 SNHLY and CDR2 FYNNEI. Trimming took off 3 bases at V and 5 bases at J, with 15 bases between the two ends. This CDR3 spans 15 amino acids. The CDR3 bases are TGTGCCAGCAGTGAGGGGAATACCTGGGGAGATACGCAGTATTTT. It is translated as CASSEGNTWGDTQYF.

This clone showed up just a few times. The chain carries TRBV9 and TRBJ1-3; 9 bases line up with TRBD1. Trimming cost V 2 bases and J 0 bases; bases outside gene matches: 6. This CDR3 spans 17 amino acids. Germline V CDR1 and CDR2: SGDLS, YYNGEE. CDR3 sequence (DNA): TGTGCCAGCAGCGTCCGGGACAGGGTCCCCTCTGGAAACACCATATATTTT. Translated, it gives CASSVRDRVPSGNTIYF.

This chain joins TRBV28 and TRBJ1-4; 7 bases are shared with TRBD1. The CDR3 loop spans 15 amino acids. Unmatched junction bases numbered 10, after V lost 5 bases and J lost 7 bases. Germline assignment: CDR1 MDHEN and CDR2 SYDVKM. This CDR3 is CASSPFGGGGEKLFF. DNA for the CDR3: TGTGCCAGCAGTCCCTTCGGAGGGGGCGGTGAAAAACTGTTTTTT.

The V and J genes are TRBV9 and TRBJ2-2, with D perhaps TRBD1 (6 bases). V was trimmed by 0 bases and J by 6 bases, leaving 18 bases between them. Germline V CDR1 and CDR2: SGDLS, YYNGEE. The CDR3 loop spans 17 amino acids. The CDR3 DNA follows: TGTGCCAGCAGCGTAGAGGGGACAAGATCCCCCGCCGGGGAGCTGTTTTTT. It yields the protein CASSVEGTRSPAGELFF.

The chain carries TRBV5-1 and TRBJ2-6; 9 nucleotides match TRBD1. The CDR3 sequence is 18 residues long. CDR1 is SGHRS and CDR2 is YFSETQ in the germline V gene. V lost 2 bases and J lost 0; bases outside the gene matches: 6. The CDR3 is CASSLDGTGNSGANVLTF. CDR3 DNA: TGCGCCAGCAGCTTAGATGGGACAGGGAACTCTGGGGCCAACGTCCTGACTTTC.

The rearrangement links TRBV19 to TRBJ2-2; 8 positions match TRBD1. CDR1 and CDR2 from the germline V gene are LNHDA and SQIVND (reference sequence). CDR3 length equals 14 residues. The V gene end was trimmed by 6 bases and the J gene end by 5 bases; junction bases not matched to a gene: 5. This chain's CDR3 is CASSVTGGTGELFF. The CDR3 coding sequence is TGTGCCAGTAGCGTTACAGGGGGGACCGGGGAGCTGTTTTTT.

The chain couples TRBV19 to TRBJ2-2; no reliable D call. There are 14 residues in the CDR3. The V gene's germline CDR1 is LNHDA and CDR2 SQIVND (reference sequence). V was cut by 2 bases and J by 5 bases, with 9 bases left in between. The CDR3 is CASSIRTETGELFF. DNA for the CDR3: TGTGCCAGTAGTATAAGGACGGAAACCGGGGAGCTGTTTTTT.

The V and J genes are TRBV6-6 and TRBJ1-1; D is ambiguous. This CDR3 region has 13 residues. Germline values: CDR1 MNHNY, CDR2 SVGAGI (reference sequence). V lost 4 bases and J lost 2, with 8 bases in between. CDR3 sequence reads: CASSLSSNTEAFF. The DNA of the CDR3 is TGTGCCAGCAGTTTGTCCAGTAACACTGAAGCTTTCTTT.

The chain has TRBV5-4 and TRBJ2-7; D is possibly TRBD2 (6 bases). This CDR3 region has 16 residues. The germline CDR1 and CDR2 sequences are SGHNT and YYREEE (reference sequence). Trimming left V 4 bases short and J 5 bases short, with 22 bases between. The CDR3 nucleotides are TGTGCCAGCAGCCCGGGGAGGACTATCGCGGCTCACGAGCAGTACTTC. It encodes CASSPGRTIAAHEQYF.

The chain carries TRBV10-3 and TRBJ2-7, with 7 bases fitting TRBD1. The V gene end was trimmed by 4 bases and the J gene end by 5 bases; junction bases not matched to a gene: 2. This CDR3 region has 12 residues. Germline lookup yields CDR1 ENHRY and CDR2 SYGVKD. The CDR3 reads CAISATGDEQYF. CDR3 DNA sequence: TGTGCCATCAGTGCCACAGGGGACGAGCAGTACTTC.

The chain recombines TRBV28 with TRBJ2-5; TRBD1 agrees at 10 bases. The germline CDR1 and CDR2 sequences are MDHEN and SYDVKM. The CDR3 is 16 residues long. J lost 2 bases, V lost 3 bases, and 6 bases had no gene match. CDR3 in amino acids: CASSLNGQGVQETQYF. The CDR3 coding sequence is TGTGCCAGCAGTTTGAACGGACAGGGGGTACAAGAGACCCAGTACTTC.

CDR3 coding DNA: TGCAGTGCTGGCCCCATCAATGAGCAGTTCTTC. Protein sequence: CSAGPINEQFF. The chain carries TRBV20-1 and TRBJ2-1; D unclear. The germline V gene encodes CDR1 DFQATT and CDR2 SNEGSKA (reference sequence). Trimming shortened V by 5 bases and J by 6 bases, and 8 bases separated the two germline ends. The CDR3 totals 11 residues.

The J gene is TRBJ1-1, the V gene TRBV6-2 or TRBV6-3; 12 nucleotides agree with TRBD1. J lost 8 bases, V lost 5 bases, and 9 bases had no gene match. This CDR3 has 15 amino acids. Germline V lookup: CDR1 MNHEY, CDR2 SVGEGT. CDR3 protein: CASSARGQGAGEAFF. CDR3 nucleotide sequence: TGTGCCAGCAGTGCCCGGGGACAGGGGGCGGGAGAAGCTTTCTTT.

The chain has TRBV19 and TRBJ1-5; no definite D call. This CDR3 spans 14 amino acids. Trimming removed 4 bases from V and 2 bases from J, with 9 bases in between. The germline V gene encodes CDR1 LNHDA and CDR2 SQIVND (reference sequence). CDR3 amino acids: CASSRGYGNQPQHF. The CDR3 DNA is TGTGCCAGTAGTAGGGGATACGGCAATCAGCCCCAGCATTTT. Full variable domain (outside the CDR3, taken from reference TRBV19 and TRBJ1-5): DGGITQSPKYLFRKEGQNVTLSCEQNLNHDAMYWYRQDPGQGLRLIYYSQIVNDFQKGDIAEGYSVSREKKESFPLTVTSAQKNPTAFYLCASSRGYGNQPQHFGDGTRLSIL.

This clone was recorded once. The chain combines TRBV12-3 or TRBV12-4 with TRBJ1-2, with D unresolved. This CDR3 contains 13 residues. Trimming removed 2 bases at V and 8 bases at J, with 12 bases between. CDR3 DNA: TGTGCCAGCAGTTTATCCAGTCACGGAGGCTACACCTTC. It is translated as CASSLSSHGGYTF.

V is TRBV5-1 and J is TRBJ2-7, with 8 positions matching TRBD1. Losses at the gene ends were 4 bases for V and 1 base for J; bases not matched to a gene: 10. Germline V lookup: CDR1 SGHRS, CDR2 YFSETQ. This CDR3 comprises 16 residues. The CDR3 DNA reads as TGCGCCAGCAGCCCGGACAGGGTGGGAAGATCCTACGAGCAGTACTTC. As protein: CASSPDRVGRSYEQYF.

The chain is built from TRBV28 and TRBJ2-5, with 7 bases aligning to TRBD1. Germline CDR1 MDHEN, CDR2 SYDVKM. The CDR3 runs 14 residues. V was clipped by 6 bases and J by 2 bases; unmatched bases: 6. The CDR3 spells CASRQDRAQETQYF. For the CDR3, the DNA is TGTGCCAGCAGACAAGACAGGGCTCAAGAGACCCAGTACTTC.

This clone showed up just once. The chain uses TRBV11-3 and TRBJ2-1, with 8 nucleotides matching TRBD1. After removal of 5 bases from V and 8 bases from J, the junction contained 8 bases not matched to a gene. This CDR3 is 14 amino acids long. The germline V gene encodes CDR1 SGHNT and CDR2 YENEEA. CDR3 residues: CASSLGQGRDEQFF. The CDR3 DNA is TGTGCCAGCAGCCTCGGACAGGGAAGGGATGAGCAGTTCTTC.

The rearrangement links TRBV7-2 to TRBJ2-2; D may be TRBD1 (5 bases). V lost 3 bases and J lost 7, with 9 bases in between. The CDR3 contains 13 residues. Germline CDR1 is SGHTA and CDR2 is FQGNSA. The CDR3 sequence is CASSLMGLGELFF. The CDR3 DNA reads as TGTGCCAGCAGCTTGATGGGGCTCGGGGAGCTGTTTTTT.

This clone appeared once. This chain links TRBV27 with TRBJ2-7; D unresolved. The CDR3 sequence is 11 residues long. Germline lookup yields CDR1 MNHEY and CDR2 SMNVEV (reference sequence). Deletions cut 8 bases from V and 3 bases from J, with 8 bases between. The CDR3: CASASNYEQYF. CDR3 DNA sequence: TGTGCCAGCGCCTCGAACTACGAGCAGTACTTC.

This rearrangement joins TRBV19 to TRBJ2-3; D not resolved. Germline assignment: CDR1 LNHDA and CDR2 SQIVND (reference sequence). Trimming removed 3 bases from V and 7 bases from J, with 5 bases in between. The CDR3 is made up of 11 amino acids. CDR3 residues: CASSIKNTQYF. CDR3 in DNA: TGTGCCAGTAGTATCAAGAATACGCAGTATTTT.

The V gene is TRBV10-2, the J gene TRBJ2-3; D perhaps matches TRBD2 (5 bases). Trimming stripped 2 bases from V and 6 bases from J, with 12 bases between. This CDR3 contains 14 residues. Germline loops: CDR1 WSHSY, CDR2 SAAADI. The CDR3 DNA follows: TGCGCCAGCAGTGAGGCGGGTCCCTTGGATACGCAGTATTTT. The encoded protein is CASSEAGPLDTQYF.

This rearrangement joins TRBV27 to TRBJ1-1; D gene uncertain. The ends were cut back, 0 bases at V and 9 bases at J, with 11 bases in the middle. The length of the CDR3 is 13 residues. Germline V gene sequence: CDR1 MNHEY, CDR2 SMNVEV (reference sequence). Written as DNA, the CDR3 is TGTGCCAGCAGTTTATCCAGGCGGCGGAAAGCTTTCTTT. Protein sequence: CASSLSRRRKAFF.